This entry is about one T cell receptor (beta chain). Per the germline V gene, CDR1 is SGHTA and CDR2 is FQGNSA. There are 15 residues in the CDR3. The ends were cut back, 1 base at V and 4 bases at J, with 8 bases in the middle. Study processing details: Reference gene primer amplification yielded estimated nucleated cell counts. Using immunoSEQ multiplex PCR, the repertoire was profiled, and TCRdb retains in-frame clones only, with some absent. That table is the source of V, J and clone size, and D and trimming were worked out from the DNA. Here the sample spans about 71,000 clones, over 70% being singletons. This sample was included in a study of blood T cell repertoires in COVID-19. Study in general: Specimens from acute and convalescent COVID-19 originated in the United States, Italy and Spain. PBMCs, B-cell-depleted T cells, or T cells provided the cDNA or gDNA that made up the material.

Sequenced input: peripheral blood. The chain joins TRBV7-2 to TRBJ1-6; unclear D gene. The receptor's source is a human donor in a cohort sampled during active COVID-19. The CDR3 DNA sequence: TGTGCCAGCAGCTTAGAATCCCAATATAATTCACCCCTCCACTTT. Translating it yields CASSLESQYNSPLHF.